This record looks at one T cell receptor beta chain sequence and its context. Repertoires were generated with immunoSEQ multiplex PCR, while TCRdb's copy carries only in-frame clones and drops some. Altogether about 79,000 clones are present, more than 90% being singletons, with the ten largest covering about 0.4%. Germline CDR1 MNHEY, CDR2 SMNVEV (reference sequence). CDR3 length equals 14 residues. V lost 2 bases, J lost 2 bases, and 9 bases lay in between. The sample is drawn from a study of technical replicates of blood from several donors. The TCR was taken from a human donor in good health. Some clones in this sample may be carry-over from other donors' samples. This rearrangement joins TRBV27 to TRBJ1-2, with a possible D match to TRBD1 (6 bases). The source material was T cells isolated from PBMCs. The CDR3 sequence: CASSLEGHNYGYTF. CDR3 sequence (DNA): TGTGCCAGCAGTTTAGAGGGACACAACTATGGCTACACCTTC.